This TCR beta chain was profiled in a study of neoadjuvant anti-PD-1 for oral cavity cancer. Germline assignment: CDR1 LGHNA and CDR2 YNFKEQ. The CDR3 totals 15 residues. The V end was cut by 4 bases, the J end by 8 bases, with 20 bases between. The assay was immunoSEQ multiplex PCR, and TCRdb's table has in-frame clones only and misses some. The table lists approximately 72,000 clones, around 80% of them singletons. The clonotype was recovered from a person aged 35-79 years with oral cavity squamous cell carcinoma. Sequenced here: PBMCs, sampled before nivolumab (anti-PD-1) treatment. This sequence joins TRBV4-2 and TRBJ1-2; possibly TRBD1 for D (5 bases). CDR3 protein: CASSLNRGQRPGYTF. The CDR3 coding sequence is TGTGCCAGCAGCCTAAACCGGGGCCAGAGGCCCGGCTACACCTTC.